A single TCR beta chain is shown here with its context. V was shortened by 0 bases and J by 5 bases, with 7 bases between the two germline ends. CDR1 is SEHNR and CDR2 is FQNEAQ in the germline V gene (reference sequence). The CDR3 is 13 amino acids. This record belongs to a study of cytomegalovirus exposure and HLA in healthy donors. PCR was performed using 60 Vbeta and 13 Jbeta primers. Per the authors' pipeline: In a later analysis, 60 million to 90 million unique TCR beta chains included roughly 11 million shared by two or more donors. Clones were read by immunoSEQ multiplex PCR, and TCRdb kept only the in-frame ones, dropping some. V, J and clone size are those of that table, while D and trimming were read from the DNA. The sample yields 180,000 or so clones, more than 70% seen once.

The clonotype comes from a male donor in good health and CMV-seronegative. The sequenced sample was PBMCs. The chain is built from TRBV7-9 and TRBJ2-5; D unclear. This CDR3 reads CASSLASMETQYF. The CDR3 region has the DNA TGTGCCAGCAGCTTAGCTAGTATGGAGACCCAGTACTTC. The complete variable domain, with remaining parts taken from reference TRBV7-9 and TRBJ2-5, reads DTGVSQNPRHKITKRGQNVTFRCDPISEHNRLYWYRQTLGQGPEFLTYFQNEAQLEKSRLLSDRFSAERPKGSFSTLEIQRTEQGDSAMYLCASSLASMETQYFGPGTRLLVL.